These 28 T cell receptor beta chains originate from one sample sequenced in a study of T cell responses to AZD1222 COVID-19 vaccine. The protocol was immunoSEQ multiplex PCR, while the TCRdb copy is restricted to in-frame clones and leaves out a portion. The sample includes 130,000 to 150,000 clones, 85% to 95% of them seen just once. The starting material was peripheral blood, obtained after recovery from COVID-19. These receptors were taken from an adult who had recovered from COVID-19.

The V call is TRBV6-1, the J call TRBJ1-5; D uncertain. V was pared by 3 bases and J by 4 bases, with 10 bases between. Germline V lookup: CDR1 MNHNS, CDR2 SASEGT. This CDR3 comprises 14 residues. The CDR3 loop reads CASSDWQVNQPQHF. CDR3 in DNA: TGTGCCAGCAGTGATTGGCAGGTTAATCAGCCCCAGCATTTT.

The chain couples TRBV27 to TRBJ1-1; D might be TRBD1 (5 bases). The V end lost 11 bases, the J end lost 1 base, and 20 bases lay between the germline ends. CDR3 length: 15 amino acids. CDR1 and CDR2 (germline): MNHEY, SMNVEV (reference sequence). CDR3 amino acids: CASREWDGRNTEAFF. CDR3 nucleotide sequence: TGTGCCTCTAGGGAGTGGGACGGTAGGAACACTGAAGCTTTCTTT.

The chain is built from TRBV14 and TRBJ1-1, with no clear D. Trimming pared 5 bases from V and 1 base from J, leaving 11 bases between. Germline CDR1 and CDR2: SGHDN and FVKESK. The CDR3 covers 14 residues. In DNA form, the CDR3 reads TGTGCCAGCAGCACTCGGACGGCGAACACTGAAGCTTTCTTT. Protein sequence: CASSTRTANTEAFF.

The CDR3 DNA follows: TGTGCCAGCAGCATCGGGACAGCTATTAATGAAAAACTGTTTTTT. This encodes CASSIGTAINEKLFF. The chain recombines TRBV7-9 with TRBJ1-4, with 7 bases lining up with TRBD1. This CDR3 has 15 amino acids. Germline assignment: CDR1 SEHNR and CDR2 FQNEAQ (reference sequence). The ends lost 5 bases at V and 4 bases at J; junction bases unmatched: 7.

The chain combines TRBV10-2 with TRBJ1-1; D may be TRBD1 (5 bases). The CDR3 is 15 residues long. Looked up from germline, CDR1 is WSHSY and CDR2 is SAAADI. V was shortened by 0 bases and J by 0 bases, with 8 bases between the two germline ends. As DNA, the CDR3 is TGCGCCAGCAGTGAGTCTCAGGGTTTGAACACTGAAGCTTTCTTT. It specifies CASSESQGLNTEAFF.

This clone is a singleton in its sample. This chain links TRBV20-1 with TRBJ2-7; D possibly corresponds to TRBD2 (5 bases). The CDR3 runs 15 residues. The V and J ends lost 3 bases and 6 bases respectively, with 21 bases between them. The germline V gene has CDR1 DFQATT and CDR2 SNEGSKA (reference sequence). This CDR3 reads CSASLAATRTGEQYF. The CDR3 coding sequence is TGCAGTGCTAGTTTAGCTGCGACTCGGACTGGCGAGCAGTACTTC.

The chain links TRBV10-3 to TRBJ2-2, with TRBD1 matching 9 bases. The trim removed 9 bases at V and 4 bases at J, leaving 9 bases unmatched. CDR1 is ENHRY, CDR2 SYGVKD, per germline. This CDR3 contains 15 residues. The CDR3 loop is CAIGDREGSTGELFF. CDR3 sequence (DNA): TGTGCCATTGGGGACAGGGAAGGGAGCACCGGGGAGCTGTTTTTT.

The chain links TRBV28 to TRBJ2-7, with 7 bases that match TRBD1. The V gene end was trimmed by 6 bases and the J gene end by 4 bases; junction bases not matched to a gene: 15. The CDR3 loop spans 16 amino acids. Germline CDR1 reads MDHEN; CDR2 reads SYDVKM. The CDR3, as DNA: TGTGCCAGCAGCCCCGACCAACCCGGGACAGAATACGAGCAGTACTTC. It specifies CASSPDQPGTEYEQYF.

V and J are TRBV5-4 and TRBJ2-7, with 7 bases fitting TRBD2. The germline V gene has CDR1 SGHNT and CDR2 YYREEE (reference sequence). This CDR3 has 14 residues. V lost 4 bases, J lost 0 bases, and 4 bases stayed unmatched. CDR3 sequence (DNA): TGTGCCAGCAGCCCCGGGGGGAGCTCCTACGAGCAGTACTTC. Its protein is CASSPGGSSYEQYF.

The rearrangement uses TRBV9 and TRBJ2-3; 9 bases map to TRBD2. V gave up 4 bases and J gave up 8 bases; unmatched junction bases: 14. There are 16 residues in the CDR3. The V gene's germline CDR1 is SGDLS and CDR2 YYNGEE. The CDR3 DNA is TGTGCCAGCAGCCCCATAGCGGGGGCCCCCATGGCTACGCAGTATTTT. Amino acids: CASSPIAGAPMATQYF.

The CDR3 region has the DNA TGTGCCAGCAGCCCCCAGATGGTGGATACGCAGTATTTT. Its protein product is CASSPQMVDTQYF. The V gene is TRBV5-5, the J gene TRBJ2-3; D gene uncertain. Deletions cut 4 bases from V and 6 bases from J, with 12 bases between. The CDR3 runs 13 residues. The germline CDR1 and CDR2 sequences are SGHKS and YYEKEE (reference sequence).

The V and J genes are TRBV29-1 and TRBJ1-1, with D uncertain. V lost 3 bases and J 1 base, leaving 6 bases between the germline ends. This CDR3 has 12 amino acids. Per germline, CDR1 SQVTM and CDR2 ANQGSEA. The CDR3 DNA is TGCAGCGTTGAGAGGACGAACACTGAAGCTTTCTTT. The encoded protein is CSVERTNTEAFF.

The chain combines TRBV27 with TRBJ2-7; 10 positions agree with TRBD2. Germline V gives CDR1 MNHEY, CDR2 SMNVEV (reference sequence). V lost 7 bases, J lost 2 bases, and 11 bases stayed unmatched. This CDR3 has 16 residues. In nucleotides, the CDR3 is TGTGCCAGCAATCTAGCGGGAGAGGGGAGTACCTACGAGCAGTACTTC. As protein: CASNLAGEGSTYEQYF.

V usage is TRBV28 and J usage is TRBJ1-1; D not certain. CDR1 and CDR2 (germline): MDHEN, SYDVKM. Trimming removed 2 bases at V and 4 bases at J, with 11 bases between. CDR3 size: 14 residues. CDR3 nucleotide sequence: TGTGCCAGCAGTTTACGGCGGTTGGGCACTGAAGCTTTCTTT. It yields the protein CASSLRRLGTEAFF.

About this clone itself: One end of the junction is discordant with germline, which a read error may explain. The CDR3 spells CASSEGTNRFF. DNA of the CDR3: TGTGCCAGCAGCGAGGGGACAAACCGTTTCTTC. The V gene is TRBV9, the J gene TRBJ1-2, with a possible D match to TRBD1 (6 bases). The CDR3 is made up of 11 amino acids. Germline CDR1 and CDR2: SGDLS and YYNGEE.

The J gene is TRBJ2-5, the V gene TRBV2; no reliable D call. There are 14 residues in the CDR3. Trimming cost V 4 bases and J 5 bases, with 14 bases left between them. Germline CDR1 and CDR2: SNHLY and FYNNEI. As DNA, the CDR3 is TGTGCCAGCAGTGTCTCAAAACTGTTCGAGACCCAGTACTTC. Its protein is CASSVSKLFETQYF. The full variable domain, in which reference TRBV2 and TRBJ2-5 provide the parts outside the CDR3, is EPEVTQTPSHQVTQMGQEVILRCVPISNHLYFYWYRQILGQKVEFLVSFYNNEISEKSEIFDDQFSVERPDGSNFTLKIRSTKLEDSAMYFCASSVSKLFETQYFGPGTRLLVL.

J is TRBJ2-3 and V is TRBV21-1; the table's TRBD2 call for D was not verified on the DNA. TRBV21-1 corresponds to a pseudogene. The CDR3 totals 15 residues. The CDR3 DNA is TGTGCCAGCAGCAATGCGGGAGGGGCCACAGATACGCAGTATTTT. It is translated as CASSNAGGATDTQYF.

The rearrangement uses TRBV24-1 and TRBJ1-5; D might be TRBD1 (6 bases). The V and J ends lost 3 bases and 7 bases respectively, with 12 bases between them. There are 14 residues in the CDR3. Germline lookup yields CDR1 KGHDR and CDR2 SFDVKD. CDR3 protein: CATSDEGGGQPQHF. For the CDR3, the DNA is TGTGCCACCAGTGATGAGGGGGGCGGGCAGCCCCAGCATTTT.

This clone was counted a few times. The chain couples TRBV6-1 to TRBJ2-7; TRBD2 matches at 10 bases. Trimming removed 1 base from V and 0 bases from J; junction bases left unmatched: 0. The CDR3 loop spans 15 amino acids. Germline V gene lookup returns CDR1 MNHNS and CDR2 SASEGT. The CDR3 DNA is TGTGCCAGCAGTGAAGGGACTAGCGGCTCCTACGAGCAGTACTTC. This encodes CASSEGTSGSYEQYF.

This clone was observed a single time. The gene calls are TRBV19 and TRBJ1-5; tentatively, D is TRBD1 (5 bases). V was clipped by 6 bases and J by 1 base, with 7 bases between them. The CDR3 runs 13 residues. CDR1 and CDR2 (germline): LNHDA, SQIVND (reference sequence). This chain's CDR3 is CASSPGSNQPQHF. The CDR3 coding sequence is TGTGCCAGTAGCCCAGGGAGCAATCAGCCCCAGCATTTT.

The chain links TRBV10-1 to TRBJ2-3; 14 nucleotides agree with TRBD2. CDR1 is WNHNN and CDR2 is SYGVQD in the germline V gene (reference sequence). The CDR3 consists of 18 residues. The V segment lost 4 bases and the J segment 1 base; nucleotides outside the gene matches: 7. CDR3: CASSGKLGLAGGTDTQYF. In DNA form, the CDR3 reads TGCGCCAGCAGTGGGAAGCTGGGACTAGCGGGAGGCACAGATACGCAGTATTTT.

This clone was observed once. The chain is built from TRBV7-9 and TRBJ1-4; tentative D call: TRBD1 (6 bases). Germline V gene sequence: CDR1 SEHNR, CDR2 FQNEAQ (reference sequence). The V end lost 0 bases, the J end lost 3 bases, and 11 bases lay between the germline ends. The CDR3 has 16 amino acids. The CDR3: CASSLARGPSNEKLFF. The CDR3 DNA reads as TGTGCCAGCAGCTTAGCCCGGGGGCCATCTAATGAAAAACTGTTTTTT. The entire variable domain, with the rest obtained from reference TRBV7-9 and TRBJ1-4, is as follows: DTGVSQNPRHKITKRGQNVTFRCDPISEHNRLYWYRQTLGQGPEFLTYFQNEAQLEKSRLLSDRFSAERPKGSFSTLEIQRTEQGDSAMYLCASSLARGPSNEKLFFGSGTQLSVL.

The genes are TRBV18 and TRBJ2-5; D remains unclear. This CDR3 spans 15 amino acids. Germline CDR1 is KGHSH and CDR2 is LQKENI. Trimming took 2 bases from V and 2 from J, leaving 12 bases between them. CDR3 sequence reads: CASSPGRVGQETQYF. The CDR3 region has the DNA TGTGCCAGCTCACCAGGAAGGGTAGGGCAAGAGACCCAGTACTTC.

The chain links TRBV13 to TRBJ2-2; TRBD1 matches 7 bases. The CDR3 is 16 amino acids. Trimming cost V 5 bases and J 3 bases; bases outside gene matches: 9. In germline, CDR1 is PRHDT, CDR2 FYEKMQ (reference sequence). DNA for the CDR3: TGTGCCAGCAGCCCCACCCGACAGGGACACACCGGGGAGCTGTTTTTT. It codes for CASSPTRQGHTGELFF.

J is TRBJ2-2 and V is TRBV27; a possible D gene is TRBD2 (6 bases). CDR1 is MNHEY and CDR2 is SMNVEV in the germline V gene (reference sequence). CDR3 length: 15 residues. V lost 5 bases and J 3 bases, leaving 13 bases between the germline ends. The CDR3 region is CASSGGGEYTGELFF. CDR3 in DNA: TGTGCCAGCAGTGGGGGAGGCGAATACACCGGGGAGCTGTTTTTT.

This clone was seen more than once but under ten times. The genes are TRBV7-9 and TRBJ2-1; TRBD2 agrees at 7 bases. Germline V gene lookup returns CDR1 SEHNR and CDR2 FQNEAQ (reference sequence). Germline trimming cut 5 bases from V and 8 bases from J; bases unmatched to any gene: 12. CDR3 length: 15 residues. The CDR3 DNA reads TGTGCCAGCAGCGCGGGACTATCAGCCTCCTATGAGCAGTTCTTC. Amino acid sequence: CASSAGLSASYEQFF.

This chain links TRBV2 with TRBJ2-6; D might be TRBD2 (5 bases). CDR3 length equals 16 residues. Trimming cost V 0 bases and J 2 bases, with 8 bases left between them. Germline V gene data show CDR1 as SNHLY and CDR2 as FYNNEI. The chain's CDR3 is CASSEARAAGANVLTF. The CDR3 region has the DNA TGTGCCAGCAGTGAAGCGCGGGCAGCTGGGGCCAACGTCCTGACTTTC.

The DNA of the CDR3 is TGTGCCAGCAGCTTTATTTTGGCGAGGGGGAACTCCTACAATGAGCAGTTCTTC. Protein: CASSFILARGNSYNEQFF. The chain recombines TRBV7-6 with TRBJ2-1; perhaps TRBD1 as D (6 bases). Per the germline V gene, CDR1 is SGHVS and CDR2 is FNYEAQ. The ends were cut back, 3 bases at V and 0 bases at J, with 18 bases in the middle. CDR3 length equals 18 residues.